This TCR beta chain stems from a study of blood T cells in healthy people across ages. Points from the study as a whole: Across samples, TCR beta diversity tracked strongly with naive T cell percentage. When one million T cells were used, diversity estimates were thought to be underestimates. More naive CD4+ cells and higher diversity marked long-lived donors relative to aged donors.

Of note for this clonotype: Its antigen is still unknown. One end of the junction is discordant with germline, which a read error may explain.

Per the germline V gene, CDR1 is SQVTM and CDR2 is ANQGSEA. CDR3 size: 14 residues. It was with a sample-barcoded 5' primer and a J-beta primer mix that a second PCR of about 6 to 11 cycles was run. Every individual sample yielded 2.5 million or more paired-end reads (each containing CDR3). TCRdb reprocessed the 5' RACE reads with MiXCR, giving one entry per CDR3 protein. The sample records roughly 1.5 million distinct CDR3 sequences, around 40% being singletons. The sequencing sample was made of blood. This chain connects TRBV29-1 to TRBJ2-7; 11 positions agree with TRBD1. The receptor was derived from a woman under 30 in good health. CDR3 sequence: CSVGDRGGSYKQYF. The DNA for the CDR3 is TGCAGCGTTGGGGACAGGGGGGGCTCCTACAAGCAGTACTTC.